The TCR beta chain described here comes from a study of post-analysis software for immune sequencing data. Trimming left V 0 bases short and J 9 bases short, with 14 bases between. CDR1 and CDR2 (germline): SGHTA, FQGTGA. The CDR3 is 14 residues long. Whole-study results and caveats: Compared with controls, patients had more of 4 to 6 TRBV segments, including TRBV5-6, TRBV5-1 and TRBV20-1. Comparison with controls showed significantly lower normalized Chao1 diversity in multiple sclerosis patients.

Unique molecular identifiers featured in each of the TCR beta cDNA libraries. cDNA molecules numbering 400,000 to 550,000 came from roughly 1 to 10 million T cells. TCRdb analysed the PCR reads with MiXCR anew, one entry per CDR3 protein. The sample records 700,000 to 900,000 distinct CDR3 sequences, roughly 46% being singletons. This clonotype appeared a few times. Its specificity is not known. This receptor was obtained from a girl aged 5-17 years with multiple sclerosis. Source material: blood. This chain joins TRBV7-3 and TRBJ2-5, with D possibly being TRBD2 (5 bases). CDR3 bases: TGTGCCAGCAGCTTAACAGCTAGCTCGGAGGCCCAGTACTTC. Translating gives CASSLTASSEAQYF. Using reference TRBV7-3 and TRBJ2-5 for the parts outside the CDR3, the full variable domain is GAGVSQTPSNKVTEKGKYVELRCDPISGHTALYWYRQSLGQGPEFLIYFQGTGAADDSGLPNDRFFAVRPEGSVSTLKIQRTERGDSAVYLCASSLTASSEAQYFGPGTRLLVL.